Sequencing of this TCR beta chain was carried out in a study of cytomegalovirus exposure and HLA in healthy donors. The study, taken as a whole, reports: The classifier reportedly diagnosed cytomegalovirus status with high sensitivity and specificity. The study designated 150 to 200 TCR beta chains cytomegalovirus-associated. Clusters of TCRs from the first cohort tended to co-occur in the roughly 120 validation repertoires (as a later analysis found).

Clones were read by immunoSEQ multiplex PCR, and TCRdb kept only the in-frame ones, dropping some. The table has about 120,000 clones, approximately 91% seen once; the top ten hold 1.5% to 2.5%. The CDR3 spans 16 residues. V dropped 5 bases and J dropped 5; count of bases not matched to a gene: 12. The germline CDR1 and CDR2 sequences are MNHEY and SMNVEV (reference sequence). Of note for this clone: The target antigen is unknown.

The clonotype comes from a woman aged 18-29 years in good health and CMV-seronegative. Sequencing input: PBMCs. This rearrangement joins TRBV27 to TRBJ1-1; 9 nucleotides line up with TRBD1. CDR3 in amino acids: CASSEQGAPGTTEAFF. The CDR3 DNA reads as TGTGCCAGCAGTGAACAGGGGGCCCCAGGGACGACTGAAGCTTTCTTT.